This T cell receptor beta chain is drawn from a study of blood T cell repertoires in COVID-19. Study as a whole: The samples span acute and convalescent COVID-19 from the United States, Italy and Spain. Sources were T cells, B-cell-depleted T cells, or PBMCs; the material itself was cDNA or gDNA.

In the original workflow: Estimation of nucleated cell counts was performed using reference gene primer amplification. Clones were read by immunoSEQ multiplex PCR, and TCRdb kept only the in-frame ones, dropping some. The V and J calls and clone size were taken over from that table, and D and trimming were inferred from the DNA. The sample shows 500,000 to 600,000 clones, 85% to 90% of them seen only once. Seattle-derived patients entered the study during active infection and were followed longitudinally. CDR3 length: 15 amino acids. V lost 3 bases and J 5 bases, leaving 16 bases between the germline ends. CDR1 and CDR2 (germline): MGHDK, SYGVNS.

The sample was peripheral blood. The rearrangement joins TRBV25-1 to TRBJ1-2; unclear D gene. This sequence originates from a woman aged 45 to 65 with COVID-19, enrolled during active disease. The CDR3 nucleotides are TGTGCCAGCAGTGAGTTTCGGGATGGACCTTATGGCTACACCTTC. It is translated as CASSEFRDGPYGYTF.